This TCR beta chain was profiled in a study of blood T cell repertoires in COVID-19. Study overall: Spain, Italy and the United States supplied samples that represented acute and convalescent COVID-19. T cells, B-cell-depleted T cells, or PBMCs provided the cDNA or gDNA that served as material.

The CDR3 has 14 residues. From germline, CDR1 is KGHDR and CDR2 SFDVKD. Trimming took 6 bases from V and 4 from J; bases not matched to a gene: 7. In the source study's methods: Estimates of nucleated cell counts were drawn from the amplification of reference gene primers. Sequenced by immunoSEQ multiplex PCR; TCRdb stores in-frame clones only, minus some. That table gives V, J and clone size, and the DNA gave D and trimming. The data contain 150,000 to 200,000 clones, about 88% of them singletons. This chain joins TRBV24-1 and TRBJ1-2, with 7 bases lining up with TRBD1. The sequence came from a woman in her twenties or thirties with active or convalescent COVID-19. The sample taken for sequencing was peripheral blood. The CDR3 loop is CATSSTGLSYGYTF. In DNA, the CDR3 is TGTGCCACCAGTTCGACAGGGCTTTCCTATGGCTACACCTTC.